The rows below give T cell receptor beta chains drawn from one sample of a study of CD8+ T cells in alopecia areata. Using immunoSEQ multiplex PCR, the repertoire was profiled, and TCRdb retains in-frame clones only, with some absent. The data hold approximately 220,000 clones, with 35% to 40% observed a single time. Sequences were derived from CD4+ T cells sorted from blood, sampled between weeks 30 and 35, from a patient treated with tofacitinib. The receptors stem from a human donor with alopecia areata. Both conserved end residues are part of each CDR3. A D gene is named only where the DNA matches it firmly. Size tells how often a clone was seen (once, few, many) or the class of an expanded clone, and some rows leave it out.

clone_size: few
d_call: TRBD1
v_call: TRBV5-1
j_call: TRBJ2-4
cdr3_aa: CASSSGGANIQYF
cdr3_nt: TGCGCCAGCAGCTCAGGGGGCGCGAACATTCAGTACTTC

clone_size: NA
d_call: NA
v_call: TRBV2
j_call: TRBJ2-7
cdr3_aa: CASELSSYEQYF
cdr3_nt: TGTGCCAGCGAGCTTAGCTCCTACGAGCAGTACTTC

clone_size: NA
d_call: TRBD1
v_call: TRBV6-6
j_call: TRBJ2-7
cdr3_aa: CASSYQGDSYEQYF
cdr3_nt: TGTGCCAGCAGTTACCAGGGGGACTCCTACGAGCAGTACTTC

clone_size: few
d_call: NA
v_call: TRBV6-1
j_call: TRBJ2-7
cdr3_aa: CASSREGIASYEQYF
cdr3_nt: TGTGCCAGCAGTAGAGAAGGGATTGCGTCCTACGAGCAGTACTTC

clone_size: NA
d_call: NA
v_call: TRBV6-6
j_call: TRBJ2-7
cdr3_aa: CASSYSGGNLYEQYF
cdr3_nt: TGTGCCAGCAGTTACTCGGGCGGGAACCTCTACGAGCAGTACTTC

clone_size: few
d_call: NA
v_call: TRBV30
j_call: TRBJ1-5
cdr3_aa: CAWSVRDGAQPQHF
cdr3_nt: TGTGCCTGGAGTGTACGCGACGGAGCTCAGCCCCAGCATTTT

clone_size: NA
d_call: NA
v_call: TRBV6-6
j_call: TRBJ1-3
cdr3_aa: CASSSRAEGNTIYF
cdr3_nt: TGTGCCAGCAGTTCCAGGGCTGAGGGAAACACCATATATTTT

clone_size: NA
d_call: TRBD1
v_call: TRBV6-6
j_call: TRBJ1-5
cdr3_aa: CASSYDRGGQPQHF
cdr3_nt: TGTGCCAGCAGTTACGACAGGGGCGGACAGCCCCAGCATTTT

clone_size: NA
d_call: NA
v_call: TRBV30
j_call: TRBJ1-5
cdr3_aa: CAWTRQAGQPQHF
cdr3_nt: TGTGCCTGGACCCGACAGGCGGGACAGCCCCAGCATTTT

clone_size: few
d_call: NA
v_call: TRBV6-6
j_call: TRBJ1-2
cdr3_aa: CASSPQMTAGAGYTF
cdr3_nt: TGTGCCAGCAGTCCCCAGATGACAGCAGGAGCCGGCTACACCTTC

clone_size: NA
d_call: TRBD2
v_call: TRBV7-9
j_call: TRBJ2-3
cdr3_aa: CASSSGTSGGLMYF
cdr3_nt: TGTGCCAGCAGCTCGGGGACTAGCGGGGGGCTTATGTATTTT

clone_size: NA
d_call: NA
v_call: TRBV29-1
j_call: TRBJ1-1
cdr3_aa: CSGRGTGNTEAFF
cdr3_nt: TGCAGCGGCCGTGGGACGGGGAACACTGAAGCTTTCTTT

clone_size: few
d_call: NA
v_call: TRBV5-4
j_call: TRBJ1-1
cdr3_aa: CASSSVRENTEAFF
cdr3_nt: TGTGCCAGCAGCTCAGTGCGGGAGAACACTGAAGCTTTCTTT

clone_size: NA
d_call: NA
v_call: TRBV6-5
j_call: TRBJ1-1
cdr3_aa: CASSYRDARRAFF
cdr3_nt: TGTGCCAGCAGTTACCGGGACGCTCGAAGGGCTTTCTTT

clone_size: many
d_call: NA
v_call: TRBV11-2
j_call: TRBJ2-1
cdr3_aa: CASSSNLYSANTYNEQFF
cdr3_nt: TGTGCCAGCAGCTCCAACTTATATTCGGCGAATACCTACAATGAGCAGTTCTTC

clone_size: NA
d_call: NA
v_call: TRBV20-1
j_call: TRBJ2-1
cdr3_aa: CSARGSNEQFF
cdr3_nt: TGCAGTGCTAGGGGTAGTAATGAGCAGTTCTTC

clone_size: NA
d_call: NA
v_call: TRBV6-1
j_call: TRBJ2-7
cdr3_aa: CASCLAGAYEQYF
cdr3_nt: TGTGCCAGCTGCCTTGCAGGGGCCTACGAGCAGTACTTC

clone_size: NA
d_call: NA
v_call: TRBV5-6
j_call: TRBJ2-1
cdr3_aa: CASSLWGDEQFF
cdr3_nt: TGTGCCAGCAGCTTGTGGGGGGATGAGCAGTTCTTC

clone_size: NA
d_call: NA
v_call: TRBV6-5
j_call: TRBJ2-5
cdr3_aa: CASSYDPGFRTQYF
cdr3_nt: TGTGCCAGCAGTTATGACCCGGGGTTTCGTACCCAGTACTTC

clone_size: NA
d_call: NA
v_call: TRBV7-9
j_call: TRBJ1-1
cdr3_aa: CASSLSLTLGASEAFF
cdr3_nt: TGTGCCAGCAGCTTAAGTCTAACTCTAGGGGCATCTGAAGCTTTCTTT

clone_size: NA
d_call: TRBD1
v_call: TRBV30
j_call: TRBJ1-5
cdr3_aa: CAWTTGTGSGQPQHF
cdr3_nt: TGTGCCTGGACCACGGGGACAGGGAGTGGACAGCCCCAGCATTTT

clone_size: NA
d_call: TRBD1
v_call: TRBV7-3
j_call: TRBJ2-2
cdr3_aa: CASSSRGRTGELFF
cdr3_nt: TGTGCCAGCAGCAGCAGGGGGCGCACCGGGGAGCTGTTTTTT

clone_size: NA
d_call: TRBD2
v_call: TRBV9
j_call: TRBJ2-5
cdr3_aa: CASSVGTSGRGETQYF
cdr3_nt: TGTGCCAGCAGCGTAGGGACTAGCGGGAGAGGGGAGACCCAGTACTTC

clone_size: NA
d_call: NA
v_call: TRBV30
j_call: TRBJ2-1
cdr3_aa: CAWRGGGLNNEQFF
cdr3_nt: TGTGCCTGGAGGGGCGGGGGCCTAAACAATGAGCAGTTCTTC

clone_size: NA
d_call: NA
v_call: TRBV7-9
j_call: TRBJ1-6
cdr3_aa: CASSLAKGNSPLHF
cdr3_nt: TGTGCCAGCAGCTTAGCCAAGGGGAATTCACCCCTCCACTTT

clone_size: NA
d_call: NA
v_call: TRBV5-1
j_call: TRBJ2-3
cdr3_aa: CASSSYIDTSTDTQYF
cdr3_nt: TGCGCCAGCAGCTCCTATATAGACACCAGCACAGATACGCAGTATTTT

clone_size: NA
d_call: TRBD2
v_call: TRBV7-8
j_call: TRBJ2-3
cdr3_aa: CASSERTSRVRQYF
cdr3_nt: TGTGCCAGCAGCGAAAGGACTAGCCGTGTGAGACAGTATTTT

clone_size: NA
d_call: NA
v_call: TRBV9
j_call: TRBJ1-1
cdr3_aa: CASSLNQEGEAFF
cdr3_nt: TGTGCCAGCAGCCTGAACCAGGAGGGTGAAGCTTTCTTT

clone_size: NA
d_call: NA
v_call: TRBV5-1
j_call: TRBJ2-4
cdr3_aa: CASSLEGLAKNIQYF
cdr3_nt: TGCGCCAGCAGCTTGGAGGGTCTAGCCAAAAACATTCAGTACTTC

clone_size: few
d_call: TRBD2
v_call: TRBV7-9
j_call: TRBJ2-5
cdr3_aa: CASSFSGGLQETQYF
cdr3_nt: TGTGCCAGCAGCTTCAGCGGGGGCCTCCAAGAGACCCAGTACTTC

clone_size: NA
d_call: NA
v_call: TRBV5-1
j_call: TRBJ1-1
cdr3_aa: CASSFLGSDTEAFF
cdr3_nt: TGCGCCAGCAGCTTTCTGGGGTCCGACACTGAAGCTTTCTTT

clone_size: few
d_call: TRBD1
v_call: TRBV10-3
j_call: TRBJ2-1
cdr3_aa: CAIAGTGHYNEQFF
cdr3_nt: TGTGCCATAGCCGGGACAGGGCACTACAATGAGCAGTTCTTC

clone_size: NA
d_call: NA
v_call: TRBV7-7
j_call: TRBJ1-1
cdr3_aa: CASSPQPGGEAFF
cdr3_nt: TGTGCCAGCAGCCCCCAGCCCGGGGGTGAAGCTTTCTTT

clone_size: few
d_call: NA
v_call: TRBV2
j_call: TRBJ1-5
cdr3_aa: CASSEGEGNQPQHF
cdr3_nt: TGTGCCAGCAGTGAAGGGGAGGGAAATCAGCCCCAGCATTTT

clone_size: NA
d_call: TRBD2
v_call: TRBV10-3
j_call: TRBJ2-3
cdr3_aa: CAISDLAGGGADTQYF
cdr3_nt: TGTGCCATCAGTGACTTAGCGGGAGGAGGGGCAGATACGCAGTATTTT

clone_size: NA
d_call: NA
v_call: TRBV9
j_call: TRBJ2-3
cdr3_aa: CASSPGPDTQYF
cdr3_nt: TGTGCCAGCAGCCCAGGGCCGGATACGCAGTATTTT

clone_size: few
d_call: TRBD2
v_call: TRBV7-9
j_call: TRBJ2-2
cdr3_aa: CAIILAGENTGELFF
cdr3_nt: TGTGCCATCATACTAGCGGGGGAGAACACCGGGGAGCTGTTTTTT

clone_size: NA
d_call: NA
v_call: TRBV27
j_call: TRBJ2-7
cdr3_aa: CASKGPEQYF
cdr3_nt: TGTGCCAGCAAAGGGCCCGAGCAGTACTTC

clone_size: few
d_call: NA
v_call: TRBV19
j_call: TRBJ1-5
cdr3_aa: CASSVTGLQPQHF
cdr3_nt: TGTGCCAGTAGTGTGACAGGCTTGCAGCCCCAGCATTTT

clone_size: NA
d_call: NA
v_call: TRBV7-9
j_call: TRBJ1-2
cdr3_aa: CASSFGQDYGYTF
cdr3_nt: TGTGCCAGCAGCTTCGGGCAGGACTATGGCTACACCTTC

clone_size: NA
d_call: NA
v_call: TRBV6-1
j_call: TRBJ1-1
cdr3_aa: CASSETGIEAFF
cdr3_nt: TGTGCCAGCAGTGAGACGGGGATTGAAGCTTTCTTT

clone_size: NA
d_call: TRBD1
v_call: TRBV15
j_call: TRBJ1-6
cdr3_aa: CATSRDPGTGGSPLHF
cdr3_nt: TGTGCCACCAGCAGAGATCCTGGGACAGGGGGATCACCCCTCCACTTT

clone_size: few
d_call: TRBD1
v_call: TRBV19
j_call: TRBJ1-1
cdr3_aa: CATDDRDLSEAFF
cdr3_nt: TGTGCCACCGACGACAGGGATCTGTCCGAAGCTTTCTTT

clone_size: NA
d_call: TRBD2
v_call: TRBV29-1
j_call: TRBJ2-3
cdr3_aa: CSAEYLAGDTQYF
cdr3_nt: TGCAGCGCCGAGTATCTAGCGGGAGATACGCAGTATTTT

clone_size: NA
d_call: NA
v_call: TRBV5-1
j_call: TRBJ2-2
cdr3_aa: CASSLAETGELFF
cdr3_nt: TGCGCCAGCAGCTTGGCAGAGACCGGGGAGCTGTTTTTT

clone_size: NA
d_call: NA
v_call: TRBV2
j_call: TRBJ1-1
cdr3_aa: CASRGDGMNTEAFF
cdr3_nt: TGTGCCAGCAGGGGCGACGGAATGAACACTGAAGCTTTCTTT

clone_size: NA
d_call: TRBD2
v_call: TRBV9
j_call: TRBJ2-3
cdr3_aa: CASSQTSGGAVDTQYF
cdr3_nt: TGTGCCAGCAGCCAGACTAGCGGGGGGGCCGTAGATACGCAGTATTTT

clone_size: NA
d_call: TRBD2
v_call: TRBV5-4
j_call: TRBJ2-1
cdr3_aa: CASRPTSGRADGQFF
cdr3_nt: TGTGCCAGCAGGCCGACTAGCGGGAGGGCCGATGGACAGTTCTTC

clone_size: few
d_call: NA
v_call: TRBV19
j_call: TRBJ1-5
cdr3_aa: CASSRRLNQPQHF
cdr3_nt: TGTGCCAGTAGTCGACGGTTGAATCAGCCCCAGCATTTT

clone_size: NA
d_call: NA
v_call: TRBV6-5
j_call: TRBJ1-4
cdr3_aa: CASSSEPLANEKLFF
cdr3_nt: TGTGCCAGCAGTTCGGAGCCGCTCGCTAATGAAAAACTGTTTTTT

clone_size: NA
d_call: NA
v_call: TRBV30
j_call: TRBJ1-3
cdr3_aa: CAWSISTGNTIYF
cdr3_nt: TGTGCCTGGAGTATCTCTACTGGAAACACCATATATTTT

clone_size: NA
d_call: TRBD1
v_call: TRBV30
j_call: TRBJ1-1
cdr3_aa: CAGTGDRQNTEAFF
cdr3_nt: TGTGCCGGAACGGGGGACAGGCAGAACACTGAAGCTTTCTTT

clone_size: NA
d_call: NA
v_call: TRBV7-3
j_call: TRBJ2-5
cdr3_aa: CASSPAGGRERPQYF
cdr3_nt: TGTGCCAGCAGCCCAGCAGGGGGGAGAGAGAGACCCCAGTACTTC